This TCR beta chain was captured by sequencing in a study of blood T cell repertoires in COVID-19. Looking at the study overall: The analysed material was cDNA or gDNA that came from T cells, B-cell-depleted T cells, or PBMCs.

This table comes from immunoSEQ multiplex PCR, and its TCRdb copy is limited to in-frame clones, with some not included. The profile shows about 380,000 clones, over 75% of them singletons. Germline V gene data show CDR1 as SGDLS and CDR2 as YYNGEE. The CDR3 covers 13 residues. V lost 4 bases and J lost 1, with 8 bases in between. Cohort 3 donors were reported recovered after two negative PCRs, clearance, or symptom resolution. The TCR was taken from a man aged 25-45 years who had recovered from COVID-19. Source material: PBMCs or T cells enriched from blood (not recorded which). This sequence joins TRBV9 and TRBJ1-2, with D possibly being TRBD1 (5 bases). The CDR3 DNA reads TGTGCCAGCAGCAGTGACAGTAACTATGGCTACACCTTC. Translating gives CASSSDSNYGYTF.